The 9 T cell receptor beta chains listed next were all sequenced from one sample in a study of T-cell reconstitution after alpha-beta-depleted transplantation in children (TCRdb year 2016). Receptors were amplified or captured by PCR. The data were produced on an Illumina HiSeq 2500. TCR libraries were prepared with molecular barcoding, using unique molecular identifiers to normalize TCRbeta repertoire quantification. Through fastp at Q25 and MiXCR, TCRdb rebuilt clones from the public reads, retaining in-frame beta chains. Identical CDR3 protein sequences are pooled into one entry, listed with their most common genes and DNA. The sample table records 600,000 to 700,000 distinct CDR3 sequences; around 16% of these occur just once. The ten largest clones capture 0.8% to 1.1% of the sample. This sample comprised PBMCs from the stem cell graft donor, obtained from the stem cell graft. The receptors come from a human donor who donated a stem cell graft to a child with acute myeloid leukemia.

This clonotype showed up many times. The chain carries TRBV5-1 and TRBJ1-2; possible D gene TRBD1, 6 bases. V was trimmed by 4 bases and J by 8 bases, leaving 15 bases between them. CDR1 SGHRS and CDR2 YFSETQ come from the germline V gene. The CDR3 extends over 13 amino acids. CDR3 loop: CASSPEQGGGYTF. CDR3 DNA sequence: TGCGCCAGCAGCCCGGAACAGGGAGGCGGCTACACCTTC.

At least ten counts were recorded for this clonotype. The rearrangement joins TRBV6-4 to TRBJ1-2; a possible D gene is TRBD1 (5 bases). The germline V gene has CDR1 MRHNA and CDR2 SNTAGT. The CDR3 sequence is 13 residues long. V lost 2 bases and J 3 bases, leaving 7 bases between the germline ends. The CDR3 bases are TGTGCCAGCAGTGACAGGGGAGACTATGGCTACACCTTC. It codes for CASSDRGDYGYTF.

The chain has TRBV30 and TRBJ2-5; tentatively, D is TRBD2 (5 bases). This CDR3 is built from 12 residues. CDR1 GTSNPN and CDR2 SVGIG come from the germline V gene (reference sequence). Trimming pared 5 bases from V and 7 bases from J, leaving 14 bases between. The CDR3: CAWSPLASTQYF. CDR3 coding DNA: TGTGCCTGGTCTCCCCTAGCTTCGACCCAGTACTTC.

As concerns this clonotype: This may arise from a read error, as a much more abundant clone is one base away. DNA of the CDR3: TGCTGTGCTAGAGGGACTAGCGGGGGGGCCGAAGGCAATGAGCAGTTCTTC. Translation: CCARGTSGGAEGNEQFF. The rearrangement uses TRBV20-1 and TRBJ2-1; 16 bases fit TRBD2. Germline loops: CDR1 DFQATT, CDR2 SNEGSKA (reference sequence). The CDR3 runs to 17 residues.

In its sample, this clonotype was seen many times. This CDR3 is missing its conserved last phenylalanine or tryptophan, likely due to a read error. No DNA is shown, since the ends of the CDR3 on it are uncertain; the CDR3 is the one TCRdb lists. The chain joins TRBV29-1 to TRBJ1-2. From germline, CDR1 is SQVTM and CDR2 ANQGSEA. The CDR3 is 11 residues long, counting both termini. This CDR3 is CSVDPRGRDFT.

This clonotype was observed a handful of times. CDR3 amino acids: CASSVTGWNEKLFF. The DNA for the CDR3 is TGCGCCAGCAGCGTGACAGGGTGGAATGAAAAACTGTTTTTT. The genes are TRBV5-1 and TRBJ1-4; 7 bases match TRBD1. Germline V gene lookup returns CDR1 SGHRS and CDR2 YFSETQ. V lost 4 bases and J lost 5; bases outside the gene matches: 5. There are 14 residues in the CDR3.

This clonotype occurred a few times. The conserved closing phenylalanine or tryptophan is absent in this CDR3, likely reflecting a read error. The DNA is omitted, as the CDR3 cannot be located on it reliably, and the CDR3 follows TCRdb's listing. The chain links TRBV6-1 to TRBJ2-3; TRBD2 is taken as the D call from the table, unchecked against the DNA. The germline V gene encodes CDR1 MNHNS and CDR2 SASEGT. The CDR3 has 11 residues if both end residues are counted. The CDR3 is CASSYEGPRTL.

The chain carries TRBV7-9 and TRBJ2-1, with a tentative D call TRBD2 (5 bases). This CDR3 comprises 14 residues. CDR1 and CDR2 (germline): SEHNR, FQNEAQ (reference sequence). Trimming pared 5 bases from V and 8 bases from J, leaving 16 bases between. The CDR3 loop reads CASSPYTSLHEQFF. The CDR3 coding sequence is TGTGCCAGCAGCCCATATACTAGTCTCCATGAGCAGTTCTTC.

This rearrangement joins TRBV5-6 to TRBJ2-5; 14 nucleotides agree with TRBD2. The germline CDR1 and CDR2 sequences are SGHDT and YYEEEE. There are 17 residues in the CDR3. J gave up 5 bases and V 1 base, and 7 bases lay outside the gene matches. The CDR3 loop is CASSLFGTSGGEETQYF. The CDR3 DNA sequence: TGTGCCAGCAGCTTGTTCGGGACTAGCGGGGGTGAGGAGACCCAGTACTTC. Drawing the rest from reference TRBV5-6 and TRBJ2-5, the complete variable domain is DAGVTQSPTHLIKTRGQQVTLRCSPKSGHDTVSWYQQALGQGPQFIFQYYEEEERQRGNFPDRFSGHQFPNYSSELNVNALLLGDSALYLCASSLFGTSGGEETQYFGPGTRLLVL.